This T cell receptor beta chain derives from a study of shared clonotypes between healthy human individuals. In replicate PCRs of sorted subsets, approximately 210 ng DNA, approximately 32,000 T cell genomes, was used. Here immunoSEQ multiplex PCR was the method, and the copy in TCRdb shows in-frame clones only, minus some. The sample carries more than 1 million clones, around 78% recorded once. Broader study findings: Generally, naive subsets (rather than memory subsets) showed larger estimated richness. The rarefaction results pointed to incomplete sorted-subset sequencing despite large depth.

The germline V and J ends were trimmed by 2 bases and 3 bases, with 14 bases remaining between them. Germline V CDR1 and CDR2: MNHNY, SVGAGI (reference sequence). The CDR3 is 16 residues long. Comment on this clone: The antigen remains undetermined.

J is TRBJ1-5 and V is TRBV6-6, with no clear D. The sequenced sample was memory CD4+ T cells from PBMCs. Stated subset: CD45RA-negative fraction. The source is a young man in good health. Some clones in this sample may be carry-over from other donors' samples. CDR3 loop: CASSYLWESDNQPQHF. CDR3 bases: TGTGCCAGCAGTTACCTTTGGGAGTCAGACAATCAGCCCCAGCATTTT.